The clone carrying this T cell receptor beta chain was seen more than once but under ten times. The time point is: persistent/refractory GD, antithyroid drugs over 5 years with positive TRAb. Generation of the TCR library employed RNA extracted from PBMCs. This entry is derived from a study of regulatory T cells in long-lasting Graves disease. Relying on iRepertoire HTBI primers and Arm-PCR of CDR3 regions, the team built TCR beta libraries. TCRdb reanalysed the multiplex PCR reads using MiXCR and keeps one entry per CDR3 protein. The sample has fewer than 400,000 distinct CDR3 sequences, roughly 20% seen once; the top ten hold roughly 20%. V dropped 5 bases and J dropped 6 bases, with 22 bases sitting between them. The germline gives CDR1 MDHEN, CDR2 SYDVKM. This CDR3 has 17 amino acids.

The material sequenced was peripheral blood mononuclear cells (PBMCs), taken when the disease was refractory, from a patient treated with antithyroid drugs. The receptor comes from a female donor with Graves disease. The chain joins TRBV28 to TRBJ2-2; D may match TRBD1 or TRBD2 (5 bases each). The CDR3 is CASSELERGLRAGELFF. The DNA of the CDR3 is TGTGCCAGCAGTGAACTCGAGAGGGGATTGCGGGCCGGGGAGCTGTTTTTT.